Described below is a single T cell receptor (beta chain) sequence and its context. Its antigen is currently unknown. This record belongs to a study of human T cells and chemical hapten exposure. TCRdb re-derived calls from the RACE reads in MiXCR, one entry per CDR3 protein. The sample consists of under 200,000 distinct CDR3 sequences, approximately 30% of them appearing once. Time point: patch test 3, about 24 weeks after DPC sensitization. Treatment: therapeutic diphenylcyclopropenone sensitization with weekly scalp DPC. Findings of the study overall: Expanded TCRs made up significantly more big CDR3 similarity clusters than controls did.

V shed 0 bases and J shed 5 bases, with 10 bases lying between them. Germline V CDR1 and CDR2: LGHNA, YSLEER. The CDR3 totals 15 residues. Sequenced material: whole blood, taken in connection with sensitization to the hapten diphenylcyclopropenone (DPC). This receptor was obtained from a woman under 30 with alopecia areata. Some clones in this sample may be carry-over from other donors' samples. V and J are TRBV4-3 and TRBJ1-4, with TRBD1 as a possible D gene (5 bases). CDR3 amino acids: CASSQDPRVNEKLFF. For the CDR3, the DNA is TGCGCCAGCAGCCAAGATCCCAGGGTAAATGAAAAACTGTTTTTT.